These 30 T cell receptor beta chains originate from one sample sequenced in a study of cytomegalovirus exposure and HLA in healthy donors. 13 Jbeta primers and 60 Vbeta primers were used for the PCR. Clones were read by immunoSEQ multiplex PCR, and TCRdb kept only the in-frame ones, dropping some. The sample lists roughly 180,000 clones; about 69% were seen once. The sequenced sample consisted of PBMCs. The source of these receptors is a male donor in good health and CMV-seronegative.

This clone was seen only a few times. This chain joins TRBV5-4 and TRBJ1-2; TRBD1 agrees at 8 bases. After removal of 4 bases from V and 7 bases from J, the junction contained 12 bases not matched to a gene. Germline CDR1 is SGHNT and CDR2 is YYREEE (reference sequence). The CDR3 loop spans 15 amino acids. The CDR3: CASSPGQATRGGYTF. CDR3 nucleotides: TGTGCCAGCAGCCCGGGACAGGCCACCCGGGGTGGCTACACCTTC.

The chain combines TRBV15 with TRBJ1-5, with 7 nucleotides matching TRBD1. In germline, CDR1 is LNHNV, CDR2 YYDKDF (reference sequence). CDR3 size: 15 residues. V lost 1 base to trimming and J lost 6 bases; unmatched junction nucleotides: 6. The DNA of the CDR3 is TGTGCCACCAGCAGAGTTCAGGGGGGAGGTCAGCCCCAGCATTTT. This codes for CATSRVQGGGQPQHF.

This clone appeared a few times. This chain links TRBV5-5 with TRBJ1-5; TRBD1 aligns across 9 bases. V shed 2 bases, J shed 7 bases, and the junction held 4 bases outside the gene matches. Germline-derived CDR1 and CDR2 are SGHKS and YYEKEE (reference sequence). CDR3 length: 14 amino acids. The CDR3 sequence: CASSLQGANQPQHF. The CDR3 coding sequence is TGTGCCAGCAGCTTACAGGGGGCCAACCAGCCCCAGCATTTT.

The chain carries TRBV13 and TRBJ2-3, with 7 positions matching TRBD1. CDR1 is PRHDT, CDR2 FYEKMQ, per germline (reference sequence). J lost 2 bases, V lost 5 bases, and 7 bases had no gene match. The CDR3 spans 15 residues. The CDR3 here is CASSAPDRNTDTQYF. CDR3 nucleotide sequence: TGTGCCAGCAGCGCGCCGGACAGGAACACAGATACGCAGTATTTT.

This chain connects TRBV27 to TRBJ1-6, with a weak D call TRBD1 (5 bases). CDR3 length: 13 amino acids. Trimming removed 3 bases from V and 7 bases from J, with 7 bases in between. CDR1 is MNHEY, CDR2 SMNVEV, per germline (reference sequence). Written as DNA, the CDR3 is TGTGCCAGCAGTTTTCGACAGAATTCACCCCTCCACTTT. It specifies CASSFRQNSPLHF.

The chain couples TRBV18 to TRBJ2-6; D is unresolved. V lost 2 bases and J 0 bases, leaving 11 bases between the germline ends. In germline, CDR1 is KGHSH, CDR2 LQKENI. The CDR3 has 17 residues. The CDR3 loop is CASSPAGRRSGANVLTF. The CDR3 DNA reads TGTGCCAGCTCACCAGCTGGCAGGCGCTCTGGGGCCAACGTCCTGACTTTC.

The rearrangement joins TRBV28 to TRBJ1-1; 7 bases fit TRBD1. Germline V lookup: CDR1 MDHEN, CDR2 SYDVKM. This CDR3 is built from 15 residues. After removal of 6 bases from V and 5 bases from J, the junction contained 12 bases not matched to a gene. The CDR3 here is CASSTMTGTRTEAFF. For the CDR3, the DNA is TGTGCCAGCAGCACAATGACAGGGACTCGGACTGAAGCTTTCTTT.

The chain has TRBV5-1 and TRBJ1-3; D perhaps matches TRBD1 (6 bases). Per the germline V gene, CDR1 is SGHRS and CDR2 is YFSETQ. Trimming removed 2 bases at V and 0 bases at J, with 15 bases between. The CDR3 extends over 17 amino acids. The CDR3 DNA is TGCGCCAGCAGCTTCGGTGGGGGGGCTCCCTCTGGAAACACCATATATTTT. Its translation: CASSFGGGAPSGNTIYF.

The V call is TRBV10-3, the J call TRBJ1-3; TRBD1 agrees at 7 bases. Trimming took 6 bases from V and 4 from J; bases not matched to a gene: 9. The length of the CDR3 is 15 residues. Germline V gives CDR1 ENHRY, CDR2 SYGVKD. CDR3 in amino acids: CAISPDRVEGNTIYF. In DNA form, the CDR3 reads TGTGCCATCAGCCCCGACAGGGTGGAAGGAAACACCATATATTTT.

The genes are TRBV4-1 and TRBJ2-7, with a possible D match to TRBD1 (5 bases). Germline V CDR1 and CDR2: MGHRA, YSYEKL. Trimming stripped 4 bases from V and 6 bases from J, with 13 bases between. The CDR3 spans 13 residues. The CDR3 is CASSRQQGVEQYF. The CDR3 DNA reads as TGCGCCAGCAGCCGCCAACAAGGGGTCGAGCAGTACTTC.

This clone was found a few times. This chain joins TRBV7-9 and TRBJ2-7; TRBD2 aligns across 7 bases. Germline CDR1 reads SEHNR; CDR2 reads FQNEAQ (reference sequence). Trimming took 4 bases from V and 2 from J; bases not matched to a gene: 8. CDR3 length: 15 amino acids. CDR3 in DNA: TGTGCCAGCAGCTCCTGGGGGGGTTTACCCTACGAGCAGTACTTC. It yields the protein CASSSWGGLPYEQYF. The whole variable domain, remainder taken from reference TRBV7-9 and TRBJ2-7, is DTGVSQNPRHKITKRGQNVTFRCDPISEHNRLYWYRQTLGQGPEFLTYFQNEAQLEKSRLLSDRFSAERPKGSFSTLEIQRTEQGDSAMYLCASSSWGGLPYEQYFGPGTRLTVT.

A note on this clone: At one end, the junction sequence differs from germline, possibly due to a read error. This chain connects TRBV7-9 to TRBJ1-2, with D possibly being TRBD1 (5 bases). CDR3 size: 15 residues. Looked up from germline, CDR1 is SEHNR and CDR2 is FQNEAQ (reference sequence). The CDR3 region has the DNA TGTTCCAGCAGCTCGCCAAGACGGGGGGGATATGGCTACACCTTC. It specifies CSSSSPRRGGYGYTF.

In its sample, this clone was seen a few times. The chain employs TRBV19 and TRBJ2-1, with 9 bases lining up with TRBD1. Germline CDR1 is LNHDA and CDR2 is SQIVND (reference sequence). The CDR3 is made up of 18 amino acids. The junction had 16 bases not matched to a gene; V was cut back by 3 bases and J by 7 bases. The CDR3 coding sequence is TGTGCCAGTAGTATTTACTTAACCGCCGGGACAGGGCGAAATGAGCAGTTCTTC. As protein: CASSIYLTAGTGRNEQFF.

This chain links TRBV7-9 with TRBJ2-3, with D uncertain. V shed 7 bases and J shed 0 bases, with 5 bases lying between them. Germline V gene sequence: CDR1 SEHNR, CDR2 FQNEAQ (reference sequence). The CDR3 contains 12 residues. CDR3 sequence: CASTTSTDTQYF. The CDR3 bases are TGTGCCAGCACGACTAGCACAGATACGCAGTATTTT.

This clone was recorded only once. This rearrangement joins TRBV19 to TRBJ1-4, with D perhaps TRBD1 (5 bases). The CDR3 runs 15 residues. Per germline, CDR1 LNHDA and CDR2 SQIVND (reference sequence). The V end lost 5 bases, the J end lost 7 bases, and 17 bases lay between the germline ends. CDR3 loop: CASSLLPGFGEKLFF. CDR3 coding DNA: TGTGCCAGTAGTCTCCTCCCAGGGTTCGGTGAAAAACTGTTTTTT.

The chain has TRBV9 and TRBJ2-1; 12 bases match TRBD2. V trimming: 0 bases; J trimming: 6 bases; junction bases outside the gene matches: 7. CDR3 size: 17 residues. CDR1 and CDR2 (germline): SGDLS, YYNGEE. CDR3 DNA: TGTGCCAGCAGCGTAGGGCTAGCGGGAGGGGGTACCAATGAGCAGTTCTTC. It encodes CASSVGLAGGGTNEQFF.

CDR3 region: CSALRGEKLFF. CDR3 DNA sequence: TGCAGCGCCTTACGAGGTGAAAAACTGTTTTTT. The rearrangement joins TRBV29-1 to TRBJ1-4; D is unclear. The CDR3 loop spans 11 amino acids. CDR1 is SQVTM and CDR2 is ANQGSEA in the germline V gene. Trimming removed 7 bases from V and 7 bases from J, with 10 bases in between.

The chain joins TRBV29-1 to TRBJ2-2; tentatively, D is TRBD1 (5 bases). Germline-derived CDR1 and CDR2 are SQVTM and ANQGSEA. The V end was cut by 4 bases, the J end by 0 bases, with 12 bases between. The CDR3 is 15 amino acids. The CDR3 reads CSVVGHRANTGELFF. CDR3 in DNA: TGCAGCGTTGTAGGACACAGAGCGAACACCGGGGAGCTGTTTTTT.

This clone has just a few counts. The gene calls are TRBV28 and TRBJ2-4, with a possible D match to TRBD2 (5 bases). Trimming took off 7 bases at V and 8 bases at J, with 12 bases between the two ends. Germline V lookup: CDR1 MDHEN, CDR2 SYDVKM. CDR3 length: 12 amino acids. CDR3 region: CASNRERDIQYF. CDR3 sequence (DNA): TGTGCCAGCAATAGGGAGAGGGACATTCAGTACTTC.

This CDR3 reads CASSGRNQPQHF. The CDR3 DNA follows: TGTGCCAGTTCAGGGCGCAATCAGCCCCAGCATTTT. The rearrangement uses TRBV19 and TRBJ1-5; weak D call: TRBD1 (5 bases). Germline V gene lookup returns CDR1 LNHDA and CDR2 SQIVND (reference sequence). This CDR3 is 12 amino acids long. V lost 8 bases to trimming and J lost 2 bases, with 7 bases between them.

The V gene is TRBV15, the J gene TRBJ1-2; TRBD1 matches 8 bases. J was trimmed by 4 bases and V by 0 bases; bases with no gene match: 7. The CDR3 sequence is 16 residues long. Per the germline V gene, CDR1 is LNHNV and CDR2 is YYDKDF (reference sequence). CDR3 in amino acids: CATSRDFGTGSYGYTF. DNA of the CDR3: TGTGCCACCAGCAGAGATTTCGGGACAGGCTCCTATGGCTACACCTTC.

The V gene is TRBV28, the J gene TRBJ1-2; a possible D gene is TRBD1 (5 bases). CDR1 and CDR2 from the germline V gene are MDHEN and SYDVKM. The CDR3 runs 13 residues. V was clipped by 3 bases and J by 3 bases, with 8 bases between them. This chain's CDR3 is CASSLGRHYGYTF. The CDR3 DNA reads as TGTGCCAGCAGTTTGGGGCGCCACTATGGCTACACCTTC.

J is TRBJ1-5 and V is TRBV1; the D call of TRBD1 is as the table states it, not checked on the DNA. TRBV1 is assigned pseudogene status. The CDR3 has 14 residues. The CDR3 DNA reads TGCACCAGCAGCCCCCAGGGGGTCAATCAGCCCCAGCATTTT. It encodes CTSSPQGVNQPQHF.

This chain links TRBV15 with TRBJ2-5, with 7 bases identical to TRBD2. Germline V gene lookup returns CDR1 LNHNV and CDR2 YYDKDF (reference sequence). Unmatched junction bases numbered 12, after V lost 9 bases and J lost 5 bases. The CDR3 totals 14 residues. CDR3 DNA sequence: TGTGCCACTAGAGACAAGCGGGGTGAGGAGACCCAGTACTTC. This translates into CATRDKRGEETQYF.

The chain is built from TRBV7-9 and TRBJ1-3, with 7 bases that match TRBD1. Trimming at V came to 2 bases and at J to 6 bases, leaving 4 bases not matched to a gene. The CDR3 is made up of 14 amino acids. The germline V gene encodes CDR1 SEHNR and CDR2 FQNEAQ (reference sequence). CDR3 sequence (DNA): TGTGCCAGCAGCTTATGGCAGGGGGTAAACACCATATATTTT. It yields the protein CASSLWQGVNTIYF.

CDR3 region: CAWSNPGTGMREQYF. CDR3 sequence (DNA): TGTGCCTGGAGTAACCCCGGCACAGGGATGAGGGAGCAGTACTTC. The rearrangement uses TRBV30 and TRBJ2-7, with D possibly TRBD1 on 6 matching bases. Germline lookup yields CDR1 GTSNPN and CDR2 SVGIG (reference sequence). This CDR3 has 15 amino acids. Trimming took off 2 bases at V and 7 bases at J, with 21 bases between the two ends.

The chain has TRBV5-4 and TRBJ2-3, with TRBD2 as a possible D gene (6 bases). Trimming took off 4 bases at V and 6 bases at J, with 9 bases between the two ends. CDR1 SGHNT and CDR2 YYREEE come from the germline V gene (reference sequence). CDR3 length: 12 residues. Written as DNA, the CDR3 is TGTGCCAGCAGCCCGACTAGGGATACGCAGTATTTT. It encodes CASSPTRDTQYF.

The genes are TRBV19 and TRBJ1-5; TRBD1 might be the D (5 bases). Germline CDR1 reads LNHDA; CDR2 reads SQIVND (reference sequence). Trimming pared 5 bases from V and 0 bases from J, leaving 14 bases between. There are 16 residues in the CDR3. The CDR3 reads CASSWGEGRSNQPQHF. CDR3 nucleotide sequence: TGTGCCAGTAGTTGGGGGGAGGGGCGTAGCAATCAGCCCCAGCATTTT.

This clone was seen only a few times. The CDR3: CAWSTGQGDQPQHF. DNA for the CDR3: TGTGCCTGGAGTACGGGACAGGGAGATCAGCCCCAGCATTTT. The chain employs TRBV30 and TRBJ1-5, with 9 positions matching TRBD1. The CDR3 consists of 14 residues. After removal of 2 bases from V and 5 bases from J, the junction contained 4 bases not matched to a gene. The germline gives CDR1 GTSNPN, CDR2 SVGIG (reference sequence).

CDR3 coding DNA: TGTGCCAGCAGCTCCCAAACGGGGGGGATCACTGAAGCTTTCTTT. Protein: CASSSQTGGITEAFF. V and J are TRBV7-8 and TRBJ1-1; D may be TRBD1 (5 bases). The germline V and J ends were trimmed by 4 bases and 4 bases, with 16 bases remaining between them. The CDR3 is made up of 15 amino acids. The germline gives CDR1 SGHVS, CDR2 FQNEAQ.